A single sample is the source of the 10 T cell receptor beta chains below, sequenced in a study of T-cell reconstitution after alpha-beta-depleted transplantation in children. TCRbeta library preparation incorporated unique molecular identifiers. MiXCR was run by TCRdb on the PCR reads, yielding one entry per CDR3 protein. The data show about 580,000 distinct CDR3 sequences, with 23% seen just once and around 14% held by the top ten. Sequencing was performed on PBMCs, mostly from graft donor cells, taken 360 days after TCRalphabeta/CD19-depleted stem cell transplant. The receptors were gathered from a boy younger than two who had a stem cell transplant for acute myeloid leukemia, so the T cells may come from the graft donor.

This clonotype was seen a few times. V and J are TRBV20-1 and TRBJ2-7; possibly TRBD2 for D (6 bases). This CDR3 spans 14 amino acids. Germline values: CDR1 DFQATT, CDR2 SNEGSKA (reference sequence). V shed 3 bases and J shed 4 bases, with 16 bases lying between them. DNA of the CDR3: TGCAGTGCTAGGCCTAGCGAGAAACTTTACGAGCAGTACGTC. The encoded protein is CSARPSEKLYEQYV.

This clonotype showed up just a few times. The V call is TRBV27, the J call TRBJ2-1; no clear D. Germline V gives CDR1 MNHEY, CDR2 SMNVEV (reference sequence). This CDR3 contains 12 residues. Trimming pared 3 bases from V and 6 bases from J, leaving 6 bases between. The CDR3 here is CASSFYGNEQFF. The CDR3 bases are TGTGCCAGCAGTTTTTATGGCAATGAGCAGTTCTTC.

This clonotype was recorded at least ten times. The chain combines TRBV21-1 with TRBJ2-7; the D call TRBD2 from the table was never checked on the DNA. TRBV21-1 is marked as a pseudogene. The CDR3 consists of 16 residues. DNA of the CDR3: TGTGCCAGCAGCAAAGGGGGGGAGGGTTTCCCCTACGAGCAGTACGTC. Its translation: CASSKGGEGFPYEQYV.

Many counts were recorded for this clonotype. The chain uses TRBV29-1 and TRBJ2-7; 8 bases match TRBD1. J was trimmed by 0 bases and V by 6 bases; bases with no gene match: 10. The CDR3 length is 15 residues. CDR1 and CDR2 (germline): SQVTM, ANQGSEA. As DNA, the CDR3 is TGCAGCGTCGTTAGCGACAGGGGATCCTCCTACGAGCAGTACTTC. Its translation: CSVVSDRGSSYEQYF.

This clonotype was counted only a few times. The genes are TRBV10-3 and TRBJ2-2; TRBD2 might be the D (5 bases). Looked up from germline, CDR1 is ENHRY and CDR2 is SYGVKD. Trimming cost V 6 bases and J 6 bases, with 8 bases left between them. The CDR3 is made up of 12 amino acids. CDR3 nucleotide sequence: TGTGCCATCAGCCGGGATCCCGGGGAGCTGTTTTTT. Translation: CAISRDPGELFF.

At least ten counts were recorded for this clonotype. This chain links TRBV11-2 with TRBJ2-5, with TRBD2 matching over 10 bases. Germline values: CDR1 SGHAT, CDR2 FQNNGV. J gave up 0 bases and V 5 bases, and 6 bases lay outside the gene matches. The CDR3 is made up of 16 amino acids. CDR3 nucleotide sequence: TGTGCCAGCAGCCCTGGGACTAGCGCCCACCAAGAGACCCAGTACTTC. Translating it yields CASSPGTSAHQETQYF.

The chain uses TRBV6-2 or TRBV6-3 and TRBJ2-1, with D unresolved. V was clipped by 2 bases and J by 0 bases, with 8 bases between them. The CDR3 length is 15 residues. Germline V gives CDR1 MNHEY, CDR2 SVGEGT. CDR3 bases: TGTGCCAGCAGTTACAAAGGTTTCTCCTACAATGAGCAGTTCTTC. It translates to CASSYKGFSYNEQFF.

This clonotype was counted only a few times. This chain joins TRBV4-3 and TRBJ2-1; D is ambiguous. The germline V gene encodes CDR1 LGHNA and CDR2 YSLEER. Between the trimmed V and J ends, which lost 3 bases and 0 bases, there was a span of 15 bases. The CDR3 is 17 amino acids. CDR3 DNA sequence: TGCGCCAGCAGCCACCACCTAGGACCCAACTCCTACAATGAGCAGTTCTTC. This encodes CASSHHLGPNSYNEQFF.

This clonotype was seen a few times. The gene calls are TRBV4-3 and TRBJ2-7, with D uncertain. V lost 0 bases to trimming and J lost 2 bases, with 11 bases between them. Looked up from germline, CDR1 is LGHNA and CDR2 is YSLEER. This CDR3 has 15 amino acids. CDR3 residues: CASSQDKWTAYEQYF. In nucleotides, the CDR3 is TGCGCCAGCAGCCAAGATAAATGGACCGCCTACGAGCAGTACTTC.

This clonotype occurred many times. The gene calls are TRBV28 and TRBJ2-7; D perhaps matches TRBD1 (6 bases). The CDR3 sequence is 11 residues long. Deletions cut 5 bases from V and 6 bases from J, with 8 bases between. Germline loops: CDR1 MDHEN, CDR2 SYDVKM. CDR3 nucleotides: TGTGCCAGCAGTACAGGGTTCGAGCAGTACGTC. This translates into CASSTGFEQYV.